The clone carrying this T cell receptor (beta chain) was recorded at least ten times. The antigen is not known. The length of the CDR3 is 15 residues. Trimming removed 6 bases from V and 8 bases from J; junction bases left unmatched: 13. From germline, CDR1 is MNHEY and CDR2 SMNVEV (reference sequence). This sample's time point: persistent/refractory GD, antithyroid drugs over 5 years with positive TRAb. Preparation of the TCR library used RNA extracted from PBMCs. The data were obtained in a study of regulatory T cells in long-lasting Graves disease. The authors built TCR beta libraries using iRepertoire HTBI primers and Arm-PCR of CDR3 regions. Each CDR3 protein is one row after TCRdb ran MiXCR on the multiplex PCR reads. Of roughly 450,000 distinct CDR3 sequences listed, less than 25% were seen once; the top ten hold 7.8%. Overall study findings and caveats: Segments TRBV28, TRBJ1-2 and TRBJ2-5 showed preferential usage in persistent disease. Patients whose Graves' disease persisted exhibited lower TCR diversity than those newly diagnosed. The number of shared public clonotypes was higher in persistent patients (more than 2,500) than new patients (roughly 970).

Material: peripheral blood mononuclear cells (PBMCs), obtained when the disease was refractory, from a patient treated with antithyroid drugs. V gene TRBV27 combines with J gene TRBJ1-2; 9 nucleotides match TRBD1. The receptor was derived from a female donor with Graves disease. CDR3 amino acids: CASRLQGQGWYGYTF. CDR3 in DNA: TGTGCCAGCAGGTTACAGGGACAGGGATGGTACGGCTACACCTTC.